One and the same sample provided the 6 T cell receptor beta chains below, sequenced in a study of human T cells and chemical hapten exposure. TCRdb re-analysed the RACE reads in MiXCR, keeping a single row per CDR3 protein. The data hold roughly 260,000 distinct CDR3 sequences, with 7% to 10% observed a single time. The time point: pre-sensitization, week 0. The treatment: therapeutic diphenylcyclopropenone sensitization with weekly scalp DPC. Specimen: whole blood, collected in connection with sensitization to the hapten diphenylcyclopropenone (DPC). The receptor set was obtained from a woman aged 40 to 50 with alopecia areata. Some clones in this sample may be carry-over from other donors' samples.

This clonotype was counted at least ten times. This rearrangement joins TRBV6-2 or TRBV6-3 to TRBJ2-1; D not certain. Looked up from germline, CDR1 is MNHEY and CDR2 is SVGEGT. Trimming removed 6 bases at V and 9 bases at J, with 12 bases between. The CDR3 runs to 12 residues. The CDR3 reads CASRGLMLEQFF. CDR3 in DNA: TGTGCCAGCAGGGGCTTAATGCTTGAGCAGTTCTTC.

Regarding this clonotype: At one end the junction does not follow the germline gene, possibly because of a read error. The chain has TRBV11-3 and TRBJ2-3, with 8 bases identical to TRBD2. Per germline, CDR1 SGHNT and CDR2 YENEEA. This CDR3 is 15 amino acids long. The CDR3 is CAGSERLASTDTQYF. The CDR3 DNA sequence: TGTGCCGGCAGCGAGAGACTAGCGAGCACAGATACGCAGTATTTT.

This clonotype was observed many times. The chain recombines TRBV5-5 with TRBJ2-7; D remains unclear. Germline-derived CDR1 and CDR2 are SGHKS and YYEKEE (reference sequence). The CDR3 consists of 15 residues. V was trimmed by 3 bases and J by 1 base, leaving 14 bases between them. The CDR3 coding sequence is TGTGCCAGCAGCTCGGACCTCAGAGTTTCCTACGAGCAGTACTTC. It encodes CASSSDLRVSYEQYF.

The chain joins TRBV7-3 to TRBJ2-5; D gene uncertain. V was pared by 3 bases and J by 3 bases, with 8 bases between. CDR1 is SGHTA, CDR2 FQGTGA, per germline. The CDR3 spans 13 residues. CDR3 sequence (DNA): TGTGCCAGCAGCTTTAGAGTGGAAGAGACCCAGTACTTC. Residues: CASSFRVEETQYF.

This clonotype was observed a few times. The chain joins TRBV29-1 to TRBJ2-3, with D tentatively TRBD2 (6 bases). The ends were cut back, 3 bases at V and 7 bases at J, with 14 bases in the middle. The germline V gene has CDR1 SQVTM and CDR2 ANQGSEA. This CDR3 is built from 13 residues. CDR3 protein: CSVDSGSGYTQYF. Written as DNA, the CDR3 is TGCAGCGTTGATTCCGGGAGTGGGTATACGCAGTATTTT.

This clonotype has only a few counts. The chain uses TRBV2 and TRBJ2-6; D uncertain. The CDR3 has 20 residues. Between the trimmed V and J ends, which lost 6 bases and 0 bases, there was a span of 24 bases. Germline V gene data show CDR1 as SNHLY and CDR2 as FYNNEI. The CDR3 DNA reads TGTGCCAGCAGGGACGGATTGGGCAGGCCCTCTTCCTCTGGGGCCAACGTCCTGACTTTC. Its translation: CASRDGLGRPSSSGANVLTF.